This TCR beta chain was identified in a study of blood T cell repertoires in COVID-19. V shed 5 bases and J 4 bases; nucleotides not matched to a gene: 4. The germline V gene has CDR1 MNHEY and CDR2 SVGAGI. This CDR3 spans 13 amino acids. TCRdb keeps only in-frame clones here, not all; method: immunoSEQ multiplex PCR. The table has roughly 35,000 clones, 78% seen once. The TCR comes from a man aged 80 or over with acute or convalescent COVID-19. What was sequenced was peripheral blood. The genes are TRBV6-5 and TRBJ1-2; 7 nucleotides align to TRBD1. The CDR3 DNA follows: TGTGCCAGCAGTAGGGGGCGCAGCTATGGCTACACCTTC. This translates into CASSRGRSYGYTF.